Ten or more counts support the clone carrying this T cell receptor beta chain. The authors made TCR beta cDNA from approximately 500 ng total RNA with a constant-region primer. Investigators got TCR beta libraries out of three nested multiplex PCR rounds, done with slightly modified ARM-PCR. In the first two PCR rounds, TRBV1-TRBV30 forward primers were paired with a C-beta reverse primer, and each round lasted roughly 9 cycles. TCRdb recomputed calls from the multiplex PCR reads with MiXCR, one row per CDR3 protein. Of approximately 330,000 distinct CDR3 sequences detected, around three fifths appear once; the ten largest clones hold under 8.5%. This entry comes from a study of tumor-infiltrating lymphocytes in primary liver carcinoma. Study-wide background: Men as well as women, aged 30 to 69 years, made up the patients.

The CDR3 extends over 14 amino acids. Germline V gene lookup returns CDR1 SGHAT and CDR2 FQNNGV. Between the trimmed V and J ends, which lost 0 bases and 5 bases, there was a span of 10 bases. Germline DNA was also extracted, while the blood RNA originated from unsorted whole blood. Sequencing was performed on peripheral blood. The V gene is TRBV11-2, the J gene TRBJ1-2, with no clear D. The TCR was taken from a man in his forties with primary liver carcinoma and hepatitis B virus infection. CDR3 region: CASSLDPGWYGYTF. The CDR3 region has the DNA TGTGCCAGCAGCTTAGATCCTGGCTGGTATGGCTACACCTTC.